Included here is one T cell receptor (beta chain) sequence, with context. Its antigen is unknown. The data were taken from a study of T-cell memory formation after mild COVID-19. TCRdb analysed the 5' RACE reads with MiXCR anew, one entry per CDR3 protein. The data show more than 80,000 distinct CDR3 sequences, 15% to 20% seen once. Study results and caveats: CD8+ contracting clones occupied EMRA, while CD4+ ones occupied mainly CM and EM.

CDR3 size: 15 residues. Germline assignment: CDR1 SGHDN and CDR2 FVKESK. The ends lost 1 base at V and 3 bases at J; junction bases unmatched: 5. The chain carries TRBV14 and TRBJ1-2; 7 nucleotides agree with TRBD1. The source is an adult woman who had mild COVID-19 (a few samples of this study predate the infection). Cell type and time point are not known. Material for sequencing was PBMCs or a T cell subset sorted from them (not recorded which). DNA for the CDR3: TGTGCCAGCAGCCAAGTTCAGGGGGGGGACTATGGCTACACCTTC. This codes for CASSQVQGGDYGYTF.